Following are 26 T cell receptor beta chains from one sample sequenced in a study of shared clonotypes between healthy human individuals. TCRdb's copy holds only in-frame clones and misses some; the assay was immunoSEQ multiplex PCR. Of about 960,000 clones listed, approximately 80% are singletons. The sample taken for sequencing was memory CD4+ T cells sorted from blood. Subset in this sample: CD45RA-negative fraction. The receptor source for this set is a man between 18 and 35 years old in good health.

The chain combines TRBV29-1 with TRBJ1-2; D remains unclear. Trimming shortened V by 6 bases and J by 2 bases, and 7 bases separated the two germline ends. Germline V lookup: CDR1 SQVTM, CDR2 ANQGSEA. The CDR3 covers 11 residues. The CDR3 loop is CSVSRNYGYTF. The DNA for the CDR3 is TGCAGCGTCTCCAGGAACTATGGCTACACCTTC.

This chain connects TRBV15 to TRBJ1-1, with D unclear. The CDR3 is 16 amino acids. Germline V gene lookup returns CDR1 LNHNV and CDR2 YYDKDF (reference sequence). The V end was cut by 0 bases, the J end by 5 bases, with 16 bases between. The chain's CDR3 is CATSRDLEGQYTEAFF. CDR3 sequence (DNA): TGTGCCACCAGCAGAGATCTAGAAGGGCAGTATACTGAAGCTTTCTTT.

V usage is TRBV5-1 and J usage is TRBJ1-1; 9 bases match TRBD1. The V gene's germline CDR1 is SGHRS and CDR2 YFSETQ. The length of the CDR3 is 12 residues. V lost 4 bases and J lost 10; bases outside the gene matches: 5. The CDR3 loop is CASSIQGAGAFF. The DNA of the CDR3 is TGCGCCAGCAGCATACAGGGGGCGGGAGCTTTCTTT.

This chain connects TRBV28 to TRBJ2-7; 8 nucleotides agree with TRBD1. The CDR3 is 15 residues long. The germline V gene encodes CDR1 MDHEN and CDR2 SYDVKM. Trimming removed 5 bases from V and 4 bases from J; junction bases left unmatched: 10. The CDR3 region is CASSQRTGTGYEQYF. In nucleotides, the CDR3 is TGTGCCAGCAGTCAGCGGACAGGGACGGGGTACGAGCAGTACTTC.

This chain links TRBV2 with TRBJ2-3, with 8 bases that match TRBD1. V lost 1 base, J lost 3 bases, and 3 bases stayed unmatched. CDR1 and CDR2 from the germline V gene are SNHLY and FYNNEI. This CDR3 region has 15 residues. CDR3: CASSEGRGRTDTQYF. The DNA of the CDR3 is TGTGCCAGCAGTGAAGGCAGGGGGCGAACAGATACGCAGTATTTT.

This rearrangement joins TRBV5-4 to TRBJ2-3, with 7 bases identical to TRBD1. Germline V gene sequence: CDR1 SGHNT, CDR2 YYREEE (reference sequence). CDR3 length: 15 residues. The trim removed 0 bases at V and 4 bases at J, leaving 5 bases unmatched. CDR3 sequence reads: CASSLAGTVADTQYF. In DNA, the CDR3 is TGTGCCAGCAGCTTGGCCGGGACAGTCGCAGATACGCAGTATTTT.

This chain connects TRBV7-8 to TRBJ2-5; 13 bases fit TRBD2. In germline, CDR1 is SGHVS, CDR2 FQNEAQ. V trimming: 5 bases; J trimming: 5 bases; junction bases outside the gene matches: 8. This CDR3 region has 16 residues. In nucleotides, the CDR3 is TGTGCCAGCAGCCCGCGACTAGCGGGGGGCGGGGAGACCCAGTACTTC. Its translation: CASSPRLAGGGETQYF.

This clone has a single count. CDR3 sequence reads: CASSSRGGYGANVLTF. Here the CDR3 DNA reads TGTGCCAGCAGCTCCCGAGGAGGGTACGGGGCCAACGTCCTGACTTTC. This chain links TRBV5-4 with TRBJ2-6; perhaps TRBD2 as D (6 bases). Trimming removed 3 bases from V and 4 bases from J, with 14 bases in between. From germline, CDR1 is SGHNT and CDR2 YYREEE (reference sequence). The CDR3 sequence is 16 residues long.

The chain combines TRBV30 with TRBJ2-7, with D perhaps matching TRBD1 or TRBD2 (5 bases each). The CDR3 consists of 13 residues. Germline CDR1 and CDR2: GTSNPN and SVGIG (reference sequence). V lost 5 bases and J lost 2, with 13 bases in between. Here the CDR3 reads CAWDRDRPYEQYF. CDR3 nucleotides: TGTGCCTGGGACCGGGACCGACCCTACGAGCAGTACTTC.

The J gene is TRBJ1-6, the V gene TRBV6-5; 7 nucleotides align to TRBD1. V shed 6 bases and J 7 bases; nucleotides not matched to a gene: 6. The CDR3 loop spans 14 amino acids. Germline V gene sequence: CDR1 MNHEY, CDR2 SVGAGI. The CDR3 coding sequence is TGTGCCAGCAGAACAGGGGCGGACAATTCACCCCTCCACTTT. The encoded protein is CASRTGADNSPLHF.

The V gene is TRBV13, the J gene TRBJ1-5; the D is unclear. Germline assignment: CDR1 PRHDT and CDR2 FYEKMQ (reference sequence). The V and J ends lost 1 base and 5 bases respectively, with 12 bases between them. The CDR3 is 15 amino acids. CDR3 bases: TGTGCCAGCAGCTTAGTTGGGTTTGGATATCAGCCCCAGCATTTT. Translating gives CASSLVGFGYQPQHF. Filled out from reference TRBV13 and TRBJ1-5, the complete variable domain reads AAGVIQSPRHLIKEKRETATLKCYPIPRHDTVYWYQQGPGQDPQFLISFYEKMQSDKGSIPDRFSAQQFSDYHSELNMSSLELGDSALYFCASSLVGFGYQPQHFGDGTRLSIL.

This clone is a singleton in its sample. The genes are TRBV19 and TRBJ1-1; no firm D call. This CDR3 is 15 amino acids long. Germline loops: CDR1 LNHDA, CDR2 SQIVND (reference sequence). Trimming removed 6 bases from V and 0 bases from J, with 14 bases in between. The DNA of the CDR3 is TGTGCCAGTAGCCTAGGAGAGGGTCTGAACACTGAAGCTTTCTTT. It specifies CASSLGEGLNTEAFF.

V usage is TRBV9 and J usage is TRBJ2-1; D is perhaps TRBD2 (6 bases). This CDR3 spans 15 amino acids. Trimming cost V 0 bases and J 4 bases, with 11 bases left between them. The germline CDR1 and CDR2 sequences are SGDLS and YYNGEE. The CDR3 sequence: CASSVGASEYNEQFF. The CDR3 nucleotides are TGTGCCAGCAGCGTAGGGGCTAGCGAGTACAATGAGCAGTTCTTC. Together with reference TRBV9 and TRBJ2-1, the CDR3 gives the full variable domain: DSGVTQTPKHLITATGQRVTLRCSPRSGDLSVYWYQQSLDQGLQFLIQYYNGEERAKGNILERFSAQQFPDLHSELNLSSLELGDSALYFCASSVGASEYNEQFFGPGTRLTVL.

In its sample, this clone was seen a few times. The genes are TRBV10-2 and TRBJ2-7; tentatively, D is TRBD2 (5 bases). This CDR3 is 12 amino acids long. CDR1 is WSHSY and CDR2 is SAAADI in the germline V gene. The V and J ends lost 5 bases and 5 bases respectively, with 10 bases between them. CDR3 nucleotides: TGCGCCAGCAGTAGACTAACCGACGAGCAGTACTTC. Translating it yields CASSRLTDEQYF.

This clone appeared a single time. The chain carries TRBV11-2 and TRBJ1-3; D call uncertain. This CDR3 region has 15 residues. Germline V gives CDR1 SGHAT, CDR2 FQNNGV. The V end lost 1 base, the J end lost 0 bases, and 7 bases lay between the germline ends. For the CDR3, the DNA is TGTGCCAGCAGCTTAGGGCAAAGCTCTGGAAACACCATATATTTT. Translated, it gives CASSLGQSSGNTIYF.

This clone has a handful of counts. The CDR3 region has the DNA TGTGCCTGGAGTGTCGGGCGGGACACCATATATTTT. The encoded protein is CAWSVGRDTIYF. The chain has TRBV30 and TRBJ1-3; D is unclear. Per the germline V gene, CDR1 is GTSNPN and CDR2 is SVGIG (reference sequence). Trimming removed 0 bases from V and 8 bases from J, with 8 bases in between. This CDR3 comprises 12 residues.

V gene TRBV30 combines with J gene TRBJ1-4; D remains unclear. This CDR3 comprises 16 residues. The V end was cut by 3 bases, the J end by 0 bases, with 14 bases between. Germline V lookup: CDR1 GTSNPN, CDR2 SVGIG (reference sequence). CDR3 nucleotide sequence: TGTGCCTGGAGCTATGGGGTACGGACAACTAATGAAAAACTGTTTTTT. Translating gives CAWSYGVRTTNEKLFF. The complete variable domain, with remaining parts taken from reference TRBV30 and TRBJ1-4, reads SQTIHQWPATLVQPVGSPLSLECTVEGTSNPNLYWYRQAAGRGLQLLFYSVGIGQISSEVPQNLSASRPQDRQFILSSKKLLLSDSGFYLCAWSYGVRTTNEKLFFGSGTQLSVL.

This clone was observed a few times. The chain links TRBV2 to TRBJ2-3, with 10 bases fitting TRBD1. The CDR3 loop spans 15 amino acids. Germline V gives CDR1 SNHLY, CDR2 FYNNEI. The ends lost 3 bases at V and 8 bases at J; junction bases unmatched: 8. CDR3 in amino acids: CASSERGTGDSTQYF. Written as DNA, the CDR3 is TGTGCCAGCAGTGAGCGGGGGACAGGGGACAGTACGCAGTATTTT.

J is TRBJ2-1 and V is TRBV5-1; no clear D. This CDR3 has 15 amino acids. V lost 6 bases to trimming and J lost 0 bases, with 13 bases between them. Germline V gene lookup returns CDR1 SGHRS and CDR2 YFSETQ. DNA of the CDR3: TGCGCCAGCAATAACGACTGGAGCTCCTACAATGAGCAGTTCTTC. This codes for CASNNDWSSYNEQFF.

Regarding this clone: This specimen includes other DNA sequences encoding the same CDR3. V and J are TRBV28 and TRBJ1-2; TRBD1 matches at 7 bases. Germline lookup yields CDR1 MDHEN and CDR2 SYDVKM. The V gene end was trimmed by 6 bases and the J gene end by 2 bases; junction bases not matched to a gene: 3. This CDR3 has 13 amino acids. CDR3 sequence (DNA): TGTGCCAGCAGCTCCAGGGGGAACTATGGCTACACCTTC. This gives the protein CASSSRGNYGYTF.

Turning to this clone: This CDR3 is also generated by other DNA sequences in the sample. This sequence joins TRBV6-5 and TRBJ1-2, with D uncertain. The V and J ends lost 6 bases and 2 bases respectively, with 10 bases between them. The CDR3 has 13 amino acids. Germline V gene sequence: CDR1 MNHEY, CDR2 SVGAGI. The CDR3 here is CASSRDGNYGYTF. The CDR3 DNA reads TGTGCCAGCAGCCGCGACGGAAACTATGGCTACACCTTC.

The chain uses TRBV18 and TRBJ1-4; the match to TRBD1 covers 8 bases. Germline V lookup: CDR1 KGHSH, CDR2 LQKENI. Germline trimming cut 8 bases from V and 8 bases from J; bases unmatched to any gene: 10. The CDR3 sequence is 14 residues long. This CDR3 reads CASMTGAEGEKLFF. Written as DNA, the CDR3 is TGTGCCAGCATGACAGGGGCAGAAGGAGAAAAACTGTTTTTT.

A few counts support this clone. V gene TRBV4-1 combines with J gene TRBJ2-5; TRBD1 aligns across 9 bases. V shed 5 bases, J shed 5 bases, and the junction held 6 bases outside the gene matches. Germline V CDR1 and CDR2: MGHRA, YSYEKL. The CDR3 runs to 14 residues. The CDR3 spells CASSLQGAWETQYF. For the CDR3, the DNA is TGCGCCAGCAGCTTACAGGGGGCGTGGGAGACCCAGTACTTC.

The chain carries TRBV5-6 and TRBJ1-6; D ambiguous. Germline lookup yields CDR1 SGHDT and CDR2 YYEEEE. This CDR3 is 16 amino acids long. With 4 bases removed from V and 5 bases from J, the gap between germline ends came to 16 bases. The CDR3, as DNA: TGTGCCAGCAGCCTGGGCGGTGGAAGGGATAATTCACCCCTCCACTTT. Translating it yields CASSLGGGRDNSPLHF.

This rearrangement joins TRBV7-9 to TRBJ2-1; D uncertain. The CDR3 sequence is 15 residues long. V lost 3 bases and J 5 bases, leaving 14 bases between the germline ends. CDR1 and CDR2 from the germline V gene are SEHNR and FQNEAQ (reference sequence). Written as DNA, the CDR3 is TGTGCCAGCAGCTTCCCTCGAGATAACAACAATGAGCAGTTCTTC. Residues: CASSFPRDNNNEQFF.

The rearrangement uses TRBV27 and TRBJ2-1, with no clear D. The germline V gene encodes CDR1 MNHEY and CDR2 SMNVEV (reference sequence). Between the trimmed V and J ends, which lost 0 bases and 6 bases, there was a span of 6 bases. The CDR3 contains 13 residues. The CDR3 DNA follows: TGTGCCAGCAGTTTATCAGAACCCAATGAGCAGTTCTTC. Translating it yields CASSLSEPNEQFF.